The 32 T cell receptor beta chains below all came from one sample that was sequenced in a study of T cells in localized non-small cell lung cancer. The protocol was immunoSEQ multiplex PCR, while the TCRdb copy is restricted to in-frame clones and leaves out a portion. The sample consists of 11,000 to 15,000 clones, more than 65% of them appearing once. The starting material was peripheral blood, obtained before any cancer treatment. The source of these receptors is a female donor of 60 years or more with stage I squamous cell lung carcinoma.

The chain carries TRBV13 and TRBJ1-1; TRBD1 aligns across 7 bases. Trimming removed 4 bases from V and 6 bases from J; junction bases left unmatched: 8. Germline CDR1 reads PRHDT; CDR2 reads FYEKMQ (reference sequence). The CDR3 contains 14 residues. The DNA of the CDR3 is TGTGCCAGCAGCTCCAGACAGGGTGTAGCTGAAGCTTTCTTT. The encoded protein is CASSSRQGVAEAFF.

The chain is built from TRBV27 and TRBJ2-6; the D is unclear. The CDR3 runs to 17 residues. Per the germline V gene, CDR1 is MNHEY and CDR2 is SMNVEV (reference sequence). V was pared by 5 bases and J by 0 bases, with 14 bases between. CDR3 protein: CASSPRIRNSGANVLTF. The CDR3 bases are TGTGCCAGCAGTCCTCGGATCCGCAACTCTGGGGCCAACGTCCTGACTTTC.

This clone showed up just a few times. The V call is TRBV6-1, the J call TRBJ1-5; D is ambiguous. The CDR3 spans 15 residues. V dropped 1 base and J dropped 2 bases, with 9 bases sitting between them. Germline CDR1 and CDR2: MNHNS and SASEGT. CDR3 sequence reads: CASSEGLQGNQPQHF. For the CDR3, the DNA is TGTGCCAGCAGTGAAGGCCTCCAGGGCAATCAGCCCCAGCATTTT.

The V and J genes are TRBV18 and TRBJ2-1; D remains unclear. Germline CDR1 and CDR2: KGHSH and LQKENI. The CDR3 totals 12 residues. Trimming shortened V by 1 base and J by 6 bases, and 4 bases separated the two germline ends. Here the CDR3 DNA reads TGTGCCAGCTCACCACGGGTCAATGAGCAGTTCTTC. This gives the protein CASSPRVNEQFF.

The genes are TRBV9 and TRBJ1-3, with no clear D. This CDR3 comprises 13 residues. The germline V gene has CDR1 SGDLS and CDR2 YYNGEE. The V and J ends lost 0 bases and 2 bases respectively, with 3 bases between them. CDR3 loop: CASSVATGNTIYF. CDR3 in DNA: TGTGCCAGCAGCGTAGCCACTGGAAACACCATATATTTT.

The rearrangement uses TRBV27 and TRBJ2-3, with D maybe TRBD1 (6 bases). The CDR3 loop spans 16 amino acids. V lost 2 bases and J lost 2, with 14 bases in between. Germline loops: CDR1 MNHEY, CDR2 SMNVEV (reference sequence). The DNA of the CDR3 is TGTGCCAGCAGTTTAGGGGGCTGGTCAATCACAGATACGCAGTATTTT. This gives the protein CASSLGGWSITDTQYF.

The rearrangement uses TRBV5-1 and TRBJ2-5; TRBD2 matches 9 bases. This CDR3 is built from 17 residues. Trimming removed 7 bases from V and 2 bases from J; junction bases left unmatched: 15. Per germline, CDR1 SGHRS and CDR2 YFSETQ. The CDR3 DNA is TGCGCCAGCGCCCCAGGTAGCGGGGGCCTAAGACAAGAGACCCAGTACTTC. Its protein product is CASAPGSGGLRQETQYF. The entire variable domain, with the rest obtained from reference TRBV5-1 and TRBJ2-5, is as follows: KAGVTQTPRYLIKTRGQQVTLSCSPISGHRSVSWYQQTPGQGLQFLFEYFSETQRNKGNFPGRFSGRQFSNSRSEMNVSTLELGDSALYLCASAPGSGGLRQETQYFGPGTRLLVL.

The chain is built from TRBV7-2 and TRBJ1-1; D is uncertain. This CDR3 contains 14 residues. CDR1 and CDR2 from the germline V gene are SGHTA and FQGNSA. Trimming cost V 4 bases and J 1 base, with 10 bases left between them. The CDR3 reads CASSSQAGNTEAFF. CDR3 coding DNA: TGTGCCAGCAGCTCGCAAGCGGGGAACACTGAAGCTTTCTTT.

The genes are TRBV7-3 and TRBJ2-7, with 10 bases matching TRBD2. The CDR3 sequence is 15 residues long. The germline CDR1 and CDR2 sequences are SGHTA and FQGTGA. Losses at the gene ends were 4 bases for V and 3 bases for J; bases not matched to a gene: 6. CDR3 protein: CASSYSGGPLYEQYF. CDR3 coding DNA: TGTGCCAGCAGCTATAGCGGGGGGCCCCTCTACGAGCAGTACTTC.

Here the CDR3 DNA reads TGTGCCAGCAGCAATTGGGGGACAGAGACTAGCACAGATACGCAGTATTTT. Protein product: CASSNWGTETSTDTQYF. The chain is built from TRBV21-1 and TRBJ2-3; the listed D gene, TRBD1, was not tested against the DNA. TRBV21-1 is assigned pseudogene status. The CDR3 spans 17 residues.

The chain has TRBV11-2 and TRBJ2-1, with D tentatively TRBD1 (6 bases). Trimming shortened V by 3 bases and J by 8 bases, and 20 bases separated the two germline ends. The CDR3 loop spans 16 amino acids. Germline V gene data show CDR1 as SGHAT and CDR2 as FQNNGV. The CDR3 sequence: CASSFARGTRGDEQFF. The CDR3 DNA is TGTGCCAGCAGCTTTGCGAGGGGGACGAGAGGGGATGAGCAGTTCTTC. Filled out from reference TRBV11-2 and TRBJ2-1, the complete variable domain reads EAGVAQSPRYKIIEKRQSVAFWCNPISGHATLYWYQQILGQGPKLLIQFQNNGVVDDSQLPKDRFSAERLKGVDSTLKIQPAKLEDSAVYLCASSFARGTRGDEQFFGPGTRLTVL.

Here the CDR3 DNA reads TGTGCCAGCAGCCCTGGGACTAGCGCACGTGATACGCAGTATTTT. Translation gives CASSPGTSARDTQYF. V and J are TRBV5-6 and TRBJ2-3; TRBD2 aligns across 10 bases. The CDR3 runs 15 residues. J gave up 6 bases and V 4 bases, and 8 bases lay outside the gene matches. Germline V gene data show CDR1 as SGHDT and CDR2 as YYEEEE. Combining the CDR3 with reference TRBV5-6 and TRBJ2-3 gives the whole variable domain DAGVTQSPTHLIKTRGQQVTLRCSPKSGHDTVSWYQQALGQGPQFIFQYYEEEERQRGNFPDRFSGHQFPNYSSELNVNALLLGDSALYLCASSPGTSARDTQYFGPGTRLTVL.

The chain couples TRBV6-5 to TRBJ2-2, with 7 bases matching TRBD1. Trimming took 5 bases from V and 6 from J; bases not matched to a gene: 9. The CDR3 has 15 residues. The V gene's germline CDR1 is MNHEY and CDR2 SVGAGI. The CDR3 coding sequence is TGTGCCAGCAGTCCTGCGGTCACAGGGGCCGGGGAGCTGTTTTTT. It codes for CASSPAVTGAGELFF.

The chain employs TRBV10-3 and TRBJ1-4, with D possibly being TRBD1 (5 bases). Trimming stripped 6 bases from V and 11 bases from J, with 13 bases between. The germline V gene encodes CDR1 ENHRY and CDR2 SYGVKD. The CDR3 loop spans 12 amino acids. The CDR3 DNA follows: TGTGCCATCAGCGACCGGGACTCCAAACTGTTTTTT. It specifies CAISDRDSKLFF.

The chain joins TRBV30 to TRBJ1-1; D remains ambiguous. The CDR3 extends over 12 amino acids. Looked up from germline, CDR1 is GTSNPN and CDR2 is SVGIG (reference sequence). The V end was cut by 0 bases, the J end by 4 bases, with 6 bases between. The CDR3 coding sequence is TGTGCCTGGAGTGTACCGGGCACTGAAGCTTTCTTT. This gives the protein CAWSVPGTEAFF.

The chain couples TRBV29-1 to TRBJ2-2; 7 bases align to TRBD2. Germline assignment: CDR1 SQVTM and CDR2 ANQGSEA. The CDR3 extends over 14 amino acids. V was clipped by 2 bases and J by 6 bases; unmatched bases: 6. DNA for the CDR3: TGCAGCGTTGAAAGGTCAAGCGGGGCCGGGGAGCTGTTTTTT. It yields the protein CSVERSSGAGELFF.

The CDR3, as DNA: TGTGCCAGCAGCTCCATGACAGGGAGGAACATTCAGTACTTC. Translating gives CASSSMTGRNIQYF. The chain links TRBV9 to TRBJ2-4; a weak D match, TRBD1 (7 bases). The germline V and J ends were trimmed by 4 bases and 7 bases, with 15 bases remaining between them. Germline V gene data show CDR1 as SGDLS and CDR2 as YYNGEE. This CDR3 has 14 residues.

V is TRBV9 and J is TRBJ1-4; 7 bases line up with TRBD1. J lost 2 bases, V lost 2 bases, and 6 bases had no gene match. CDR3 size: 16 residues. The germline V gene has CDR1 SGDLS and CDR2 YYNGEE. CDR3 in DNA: TGTGCCAGCAGCGTTAACAGGGGTTCGACTAATGAAAAACTGTTTTTT. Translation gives CASSVNRGSTNEKLFF. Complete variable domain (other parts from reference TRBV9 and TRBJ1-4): DSGVTQTPKHLITATGQRVTLRCSPRSGDLSVYWYQQSLDQGLQFLIQYYNGEERAKGNILERFSAQQFPDLHSELNLSSLELGDSALYFCASSVNRGSTNEKLFFGSGTQLSVL.

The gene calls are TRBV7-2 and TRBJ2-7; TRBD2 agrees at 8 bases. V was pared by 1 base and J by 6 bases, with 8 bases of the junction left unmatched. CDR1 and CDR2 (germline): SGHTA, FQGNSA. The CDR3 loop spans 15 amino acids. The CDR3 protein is CASSLDGGGKREQYF. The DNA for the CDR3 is TGTGCCAGCAGCTTAGATGGCGGGGGGAAGCGCGAGCAGTACTTC.

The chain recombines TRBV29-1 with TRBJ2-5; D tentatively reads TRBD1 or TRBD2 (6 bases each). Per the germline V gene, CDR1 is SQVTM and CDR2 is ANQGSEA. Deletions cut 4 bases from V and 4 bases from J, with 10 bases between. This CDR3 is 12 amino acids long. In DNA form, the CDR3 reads TGCAGCGTTGGGTCGGGGGCAGAGACCCAGTACTTC. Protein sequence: CSVGSGAETQYF.

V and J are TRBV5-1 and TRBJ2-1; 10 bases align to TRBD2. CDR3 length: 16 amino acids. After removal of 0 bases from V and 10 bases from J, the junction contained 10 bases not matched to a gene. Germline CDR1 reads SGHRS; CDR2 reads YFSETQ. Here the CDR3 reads CASSLARSGGADEQFF. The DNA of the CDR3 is TGCGCCAGCAGCTTGGCCAGAAGCGGGGGGGCAGACGAGCAGTTCTTC.

The CDR3: CASRNSAGPEAFF. The CDR3 region has the DNA TGTGCCAGCAGAAACTCCGCAGGGCCTGAAGCTTTCTTT. This chain joins TRBV6-1 and TRBJ1-1; perhaps TRBD1 as D (5 bases). The germline CDR1 and CDR2 sequences are MNHNS and SASEGT. The CDR3 sequence is 13 residues long. V was cut by 6 bases and J by 6 bases, with 14 bases left in between.

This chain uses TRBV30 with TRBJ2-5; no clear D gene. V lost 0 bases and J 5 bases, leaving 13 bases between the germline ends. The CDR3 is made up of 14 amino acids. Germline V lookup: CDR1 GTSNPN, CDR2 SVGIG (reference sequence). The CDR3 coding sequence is TGTGCCTGGAGTGTTGGGCAGGTCGTGGAGACCCAGTACTTC. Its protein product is CAWSVGQVVETQYF.

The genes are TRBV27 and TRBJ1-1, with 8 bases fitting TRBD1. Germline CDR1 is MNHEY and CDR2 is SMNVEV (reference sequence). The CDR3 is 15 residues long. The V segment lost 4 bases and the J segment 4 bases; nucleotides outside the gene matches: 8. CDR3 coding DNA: TGTGCCAGCAGTTCAAGGACAGGGTGGACCACTGAAGCTTTCTTT. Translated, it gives CASSSRTGWTTEAFF.

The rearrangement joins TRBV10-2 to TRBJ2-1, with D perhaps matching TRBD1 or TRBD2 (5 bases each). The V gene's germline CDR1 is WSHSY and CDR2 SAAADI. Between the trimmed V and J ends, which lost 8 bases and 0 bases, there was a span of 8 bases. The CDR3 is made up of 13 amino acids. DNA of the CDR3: TGCGCCAGCGGGACGGACTCCTACAATGAGCAGTTCTTC. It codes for CASGTDSYNEQFF.

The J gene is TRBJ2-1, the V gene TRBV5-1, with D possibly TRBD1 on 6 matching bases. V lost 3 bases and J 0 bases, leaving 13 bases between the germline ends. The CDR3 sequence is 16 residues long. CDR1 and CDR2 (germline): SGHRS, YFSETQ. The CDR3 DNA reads TGCGCCAGCAGCTCAGACAGGTTGAGCTCCTACAATGAGCAGTTCTTC. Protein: CASSSDRLSSYNEQFF.

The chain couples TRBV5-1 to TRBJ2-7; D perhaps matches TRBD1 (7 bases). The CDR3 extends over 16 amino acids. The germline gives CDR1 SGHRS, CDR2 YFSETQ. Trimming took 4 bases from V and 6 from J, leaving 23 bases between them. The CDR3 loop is CASSLFVRDRSGEQYF. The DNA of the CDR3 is TGCGCCAGCAGCCTTTTCGTGCGGGACAGATCTGGCGAGCAGTACTTC.

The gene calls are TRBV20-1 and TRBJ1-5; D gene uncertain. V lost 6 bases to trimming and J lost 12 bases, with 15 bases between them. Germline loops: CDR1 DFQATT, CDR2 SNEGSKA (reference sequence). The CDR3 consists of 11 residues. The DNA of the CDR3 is TGCAGTGCCCGGCGGGCGGATCTCCAGCATTTT. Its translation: CSARRADLQHF.

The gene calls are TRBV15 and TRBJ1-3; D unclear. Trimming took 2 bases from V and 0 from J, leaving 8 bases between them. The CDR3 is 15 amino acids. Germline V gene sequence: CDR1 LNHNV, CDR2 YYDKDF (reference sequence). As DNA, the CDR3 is TGTGCCACCAGCAGACGGTGGGGCTCTGGAAACACCATATATTTT. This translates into CATSRRWGSGNTIYF.

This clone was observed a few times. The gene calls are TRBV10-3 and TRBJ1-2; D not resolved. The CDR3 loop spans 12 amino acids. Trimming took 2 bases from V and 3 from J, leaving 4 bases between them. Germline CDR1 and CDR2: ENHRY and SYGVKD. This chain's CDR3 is CAISEGHYGYTF. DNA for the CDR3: TGTGCCATCAGTGAGGGCCACTATGGCTACACCTTC.

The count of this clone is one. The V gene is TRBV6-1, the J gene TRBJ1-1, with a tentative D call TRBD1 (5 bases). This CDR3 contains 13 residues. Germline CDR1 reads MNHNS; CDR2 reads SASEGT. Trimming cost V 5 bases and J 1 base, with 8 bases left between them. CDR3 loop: CASSLDRNTEAFF. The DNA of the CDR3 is TGTGCCAGCAGTCTCGACAGGAACACTGAAGCTTTCTTT.

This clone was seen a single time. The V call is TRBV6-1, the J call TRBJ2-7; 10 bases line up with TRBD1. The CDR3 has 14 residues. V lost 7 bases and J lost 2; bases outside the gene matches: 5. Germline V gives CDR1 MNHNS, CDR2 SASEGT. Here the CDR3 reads CASTLGQGAYEQYF. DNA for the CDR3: TGTGCCAGCACCCTCGGACAGGGGGCCTACGAGCAGTACTTC.